This TCR beta chain was found in a study of blood T cell repertoires in COVID-19. Measured with immunoSEQ multiplex PCR; TCRdb has only the in-frame clones, and not every one. The sample holds some 190,000 clones, 84% seen once. Germline loops: CDR1 SNHLY, CDR2 FYNNEI. The CDR3 is 15 residues long. Trimming pared 6 bases from V and 1 base from J, leaving 14 bases between. The gene calls are TRBV2 and TRBJ2-3; TRBD1 is a possible D gene (6 bases). This TCR was recovered from a woman in her 70s with active or convalescent COVID-19. The sample was peripheral blood. This chain's CDR3 is CASSGQRPGTDTQYF. The CDR3 DNA reads as TGTGCCAGCAGCGGACAGAGGCCGGGCACAGATACGCAGTATTTT.